This T cell receptor beta chain is drawn from a study of T cell responses to AZD1222 COVID-19 vaccine. Study-wide results and limits: Within unmutated variant regions lay the reported targets of nearly half of spike-specific TCRs. Spike-specific TCR breadth rose after two AZD1222 doses, and depth rose as well.

V was trimmed by 5 bases and J by 12 bases, leaving 23 bases between them. Per the germline V gene, CDR1 is SEHNR and CDR2 is FQNEAQ (reference sequence). The CDR3 is 14 amino acids. As for this clone: Its antigen is currently unknown.

The data were produced by immunoSEQ multiplex PCR, yet TCRdb's version contains in-frame clones alone and is incomplete. Of 100,000 to 150,000 clones detected, about 88% appear once; the ten largest clones hold 4% to 4.5%. This sequence was found in an adult in good health. The source was peripheral blood, collected on day 0 of AZD1222 vaccination. V is TRBV7-9 and J is TRBJ2-7; D perhaps matches TRBD2 (5 bases). The CDR3 DNA reads as TGTGCCAGCAGCCGCCTAACTAGTCTGGGAGTATGGTACTTC. Protein product: CASSRLTSLGVWYF. Looking up the rest from reference TRBV7-9 and TRBJ2-7 gives the full variable domain: DTGVSQNPRHKITKRGQNVTFRCDPISEHNRLYWYRQTLGQGPEFLTYFQNEAQLEKSRLLSDRFSAERPKGSFSTLEIQRTEQGDSAMYLCASSRLTSLGVWYFGPGTRLTVT.